One and the same sample provided the 18 T cell receptor beta chains below, sequenced in a study of cytomegalovirus exposure and HLA in healthy donors. The PCR ran on 60 Vbeta and 13 Jbeta primers. The protocol was immunoSEQ multiplex PCR, while the TCRdb copy is restricted to in-frame clones and leaves out a portion. This table holds about 140,000 clones, 68% found once. Sequencing input: PBMCs. The receptors shown here come from a man aged 55 to 70 in good health and CMV-seronegative.

This CDR3 reads CASSLVTSNYGYTF. Written as DNA, the CDR3 is TGTGCCAGCAGCTTAGTTACATCTAACTATGGCTACACCTTC. The chain uses TRBV7-8 and TRBJ1-2; the D is unclear. With 1 base removed from V and 0 bases from J, the gap between germline ends came to 6 bases. The CDR3 totals 14 residues. Germline CDR1 SGHVS, CDR2 FQNEAQ.

The rearrangement joins TRBV11-2 to TRBJ1-1; 8 bases are shared with TRBD1. The germline V gene encodes CDR1 SGHAT and CDR2 FQNNGV. The junction had 4 bases not matched to a gene; V was cut back by 1 base and J by 3 bases. The CDR3 runs 15 residues. CDR3 amino acids: CASSLGQGWDTEAFF. The CDR3 DNA sequence: TGTGCCAGCAGCTTAGGACAGGGGTGGGACACTGAAGCTTTCTTT.

This rearrangement joins TRBV7-9 to TRBJ2-7, with TRBD1 as a possible D gene (6 bases). V lost 5 bases and J 1 base, leaving 27 bases between the germline ends. The length of the CDR3 is 19 residues. CDR1 is SEHNR and CDR2 is FQNEAQ in the germline V gene (reference sequence). CDR3 coding DNA: TGTGCCAGCAGCGTTACTTCAGGGGCAACCTTCACCGGGTCCTACGAGCAGTACTTC. Its protein is CASSVTSGATFTGSYEQYF.

This clone showed up just a few times. The chain couples TRBV29-1 to TRBJ2-7; tentatively, D is TRBD2 (6 bases). V was trimmed by 3 bases and J by 5 bases, leaving 11 bases between them. The CDR3 has 12 amino acids. The germline V gene has CDR1 SQVTM and CDR2 ANQGSEA. For the CDR3, the DNA is TGCAGCGTTGAGGGTGGAGGGGACGAGCAGTACTTC. Encoded protein: CSVEGGGDEQYF.

V gene TRBV7-2 combines with J gene TRBJ2-3, with D possibly TRBD2 on 5 matching bases. Trimming left V 0 bases short and J 6 bases short, with 7 bases between. The germline CDR1 and CDR2 sequences are SGHTA and FQGNSA. The CDR3 is 13 residues long. The CDR3, as DNA: TGTGCCAGCAGCTTAGCGAGAGGGGATACGCAGTATTTT. Protein: CASSLARGDTQYF. Drawing the rest from reference TRBV7-2 and TRBJ2-3, the complete variable domain is GAGVSQSPSNKVTEKGKDVELRCDPISGHTALYWYRQSLGQGLEFLIYFQGNSAPDKSGLPSDRFSAERTGGSVSTLTIQRTQQEDSAVYLCASSLARGDTQYFGPGTRLTVL.

V gene TRBV6-4 combines with J gene TRBJ1-2; 9 nucleotides line up with TRBD1. J gave up 7 bases and V 6 bases, and 12 bases lay outside the gene matches. The length of the CDR3 is 15 residues. In germline, CDR1 is MRHNA, CDR2 SNTAGT. CDR3 bases: TGTGCCAGCAGCACTGAGGCGGACAGGGGAGGTGGCTACACCTTC. Translation gives CASSTEADRGGGYTF.

Only a few counts were recorded for this clone. The genes are TRBV14 and TRBJ2-3; D unresolved. Trimming took off 0 bases at V and 2 bases at J, with 6 bases between the two ends. CDR3 length: 14 amino acids. Looked up from germline, CDR1 is SGHDN and CDR2 is FVKESK. The CDR3 loop is CASSQEAYTDTQYF. CDR3 coding DNA: TGTGCCAGCAGCCAAGAAGCCTACACAGATACGCAGTATTTT.

The sample holds a few counts of this clone. The chain couples TRBV28 to TRBJ1-2; weak D call: TRBD1 (6 bases). Trimming left V 7 bases short and J 6 bases short, with 12 bases between. The CDR3 spans 12 residues. Germline V lookup: CDR1 MDHEN, CDR2 SYDVKM. The CDR3 bases are TGTGCCAGCAAGTTAGGGGGTCATGGCTACACCTTC. It specifies CASKLGGHGYTF.

The chain links TRBV18 to TRBJ2-6; 9 bases map to TRBD1. The germline V gene encodes CDR1 KGHSH and CDR2 LQKENI. The V gene end was trimmed by 4 bases and the J gene end by 2 bases; junction bases not matched to a gene: 3. The CDR3 has 16 residues. The CDR3 DNA follows: TGTGCCAGCTCACAACGACAGGGGGCTGGGGCCAACGTCCTGACTTTC. This encodes CASSQRQGAGANVLTF. The full variable domain, with the rest looked up from reference TRBV18 and TRBJ2-6, is NAGVMQNPRHLVRRRGQEARLRCSPMKGHSHVYWYRQLPEEGLKFMVYLQKENIIDESGMPKERFSAEFPKEGPSILRIQQVVRGDSAAYFCASSQRQGAGANVLTFGAGSRLTVL.

The CDR3 loop reads CASSLSGSRSTDTQYF. The CDR3 DNA is TGTGCCAGCAGCCTTAGCGGGAGTAGAAGCACAGATACGCAGTATTTT. This chain links TRBV5-4 with TRBJ2-3, with 9 bases lining up with TRBD2. Germline-derived CDR1 and CDR2 are SGHNT and YYREEE (reference sequence). V lost 4 bases, J lost 0 bases, and 6 bases stayed unmatched. The CDR3 contains 16 residues.

The genes are TRBV18 and TRBJ2-7, with D possibly TRBD2 on 5 matching bases. V dropped 6 bases and J dropped 1 base, with 16 bases sitting between them. Germline V CDR1 and CDR2: KGHSH, LQKENI. The CDR3 loop spans 15 amino acids. The CDR3 nucleotides are TGTGCCAGCTCCCCCGGACCCCGGAGGTCCTACGAGCAGTACTTC. Protein product: CASSPGPRRSYEQYF.

This clone was recorded a few times. V gene TRBV9 combines with J gene TRBJ2-7, with D maybe TRBD1 (6 bases). CDR3 length: 13 amino acids. V shed 6 bases and J shed 2 bases, with 12 bases lying between them. CDR1 and CDR2 (germline): SGDLS, YYNGEE. The CDR3 sequence is CASTGTNPYEQYF. In nucleotides, the CDR3 is TGTGCCAGCACCGGGACAAACCCCTACGAGCAGTACTTC. Using reference TRBV9 and TRBJ2-7 for the parts outside the CDR3, the full variable domain is DSGVTQTPKHLITATGQRVTLRCSPRSGDLSVYWYQQSLDQGLQFLIQYYNGEERAKGNILERFSAQQFPDLHSELNLSSLELGDSALYFCASTGTNPYEQYFGPGTRLTVT.

This clone has just a few counts. The J gene is TRBJ2-1, the V gene TRBV5-1; D unresolved. Looked up from germline, CDR1 is SGHRS and CDR2 is YFSETQ. V was pared by 1 base and J by 7 bases, with 6 bases between. The CDR3 is 12 residues long. The CDR3 sequence is CASSLPENEQFF. CDR3 bases: TGCGCCAGCAGCTTGCCGGAGAATGAGCAGTTCTTC. Variable domain in full (rest from reference TRBV5-1 and TRBJ2-1): KAGVTQTPRYLIKTRGQQVTLSCSPISGHRSVSWYQQTPGQGLQFLFEYFSETQRNKGNFPGRFSGRQFSNSRSEMNVSTLELGDSALYLCASSLPENEQFFGPGTRLTVL.

The count of this clone is one. The rearrangement links TRBV5-4 to TRBJ2-3; 8 bases match TRBD2. Germline CDR1 SGHNT, CDR2 YYREEE (reference sequence). V trimming: 2 bases; J trimming: 0 bases; junction bases outside the gene matches: 11. This CDR3 region has 18 residues. CDR3 in amino acids: CASSFPGGWPPSTDTQYF. The CDR3 nucleotides read TGTGCCAGCAGCTTTCCGGGGGGGTGGCCTCCTAGCACAGATACGCAGTATTTT.

The chain couples TRBV7-3 to TRBJ2-3, with 9 bases lining up with TRBD2. This CDR3 comprises 15 residues. With 5 bases clipped from V and 6 bases from J, the junction kept 9 bases outside the gene matches. In germline, CDR1 is SGHTA, CDR2 FQGTGA. CDR3 protein: CASSATSGAGDTQYF. The CDR3 DNA sequence: TGTGCCAGCAGCGCGACTAGCGGTGCGGGCGATACGCAGTATTTT.

A single count supports this clone. This chain connects TRBV21-1 to TRBJ2-1; TRBD2, the table's D call, was not compared with the DNA. TRBV21-1 is described as a pseudogene. The CDR3 length is 15 residues. The CDR3 loop is CASSKGSGSRGEQFF. In DNA, the CDR3 is TGTGCCAGCAGCAAAGGTAGCGGGAGTAGAGGTGAGCAGTTCTTC.

This clone has just one count. This chain links TRBV30 with TRBJ1-1; D is undetermined. The V end was cut by 0 bases, the J end by 4 bases, with 6 bases between. The CDR3 extends over 12 amino acids. Germline CDR1 reads GTSNPN; CDR2 reads SVGIG (reference sequence). The CDR3 sequence: CAWSVTGTEAFF. The CDR3 region has the DNA TGTGCCTGGAGTGTGACGGGCACTGAAGCTTTCTTT.

This clone has a handful of counts. The chain is built from TRBV15 and TRBJ2-7; 9 bases are a match to TRBD2. Germline CDR1 reads LNHNV; CDR2 reads YYDKDF (reference sequence). This CDR3 region has 15 residues. V trimming: 4 bases; J trimming: 1 base; junction bases outside the gene matches: 5. The CDR3 DNA follows: TGTGCCACCAGCACTCATAGCGGGAGTTCCTACGAGCAGTACTTC. Translating gives CATSTHSGSSYEQYF.